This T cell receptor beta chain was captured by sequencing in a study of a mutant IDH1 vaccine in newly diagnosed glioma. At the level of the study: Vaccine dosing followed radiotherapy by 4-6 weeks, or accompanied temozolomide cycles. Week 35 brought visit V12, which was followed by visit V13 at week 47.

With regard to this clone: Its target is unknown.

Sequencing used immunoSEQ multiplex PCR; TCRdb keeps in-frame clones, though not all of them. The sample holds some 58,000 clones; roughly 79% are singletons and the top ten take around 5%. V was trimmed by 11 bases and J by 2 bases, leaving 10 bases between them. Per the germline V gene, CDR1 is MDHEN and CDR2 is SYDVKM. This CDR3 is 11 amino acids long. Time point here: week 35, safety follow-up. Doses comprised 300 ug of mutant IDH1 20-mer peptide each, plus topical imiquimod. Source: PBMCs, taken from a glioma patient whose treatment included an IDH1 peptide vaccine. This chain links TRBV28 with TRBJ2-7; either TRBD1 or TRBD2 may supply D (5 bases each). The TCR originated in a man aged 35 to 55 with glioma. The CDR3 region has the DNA TGTGCCGCGAGGGGAGCCTACGAGCAGTACTTC. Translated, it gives CAARGAYEQYF. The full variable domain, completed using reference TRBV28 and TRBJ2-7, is DVKVTQSSRYLVKRTGEKVFLECVQDMDHENMFWYRQDPGLGLRLIYFSYDVKMKEKGDIPEGYSVSREKKERFSLILESASTNQTSMYLCAARGAYEQYFGPGTRLTVT.